This entry lists 19 T cell receptor beta chains sequenced from one sample in a study of blood T cell repertoires in COVID-19. Libraries were prepared by immunoSEQ multiplex PCR; TCRdb keeps only in-frame clonotypes and omits some of them. Here the sample spans 250,000 to 400,000 clones, about 91% being singletons. Source material: peripheral blood. Receptor source: a woman in her thirties with COVID-19, enrolled during active disease.

The chain links TRBV13 to TRBJ2-7, with D tentatively TRBD2 (6 bases). Looked up from germline, CDR1 is PRHDT and CDR2 is FYEKMQ (reference sequence). Trimming removed 6 bases at V and 1 base at J, with 13 bases between. CDR3 length equals 14 residues. In DNA form, the CDR3 reads TGTGCCAGCAGTTTTCGGGGGTTATCCTACGAGCAGTACTTC. It translates to CASSFRGLSYEQYF.

The rearrangement joins TRBV3-1 (or the pseudogene TRBV3-2) to TRBJ2-7; 15 bases match TRBD2. J lost 12 bases, V lost 4 bases, and 4 bases had no gene match. The CDR3 covers 13 residues. Looked up from germline, CDR1 is LGHDT and CDR2 is YNNKEL (reference sequence). Written as DNA, the CDR3 is TGTGCCAGCAGCCGGGGGACTAGCGGGGGGCCGTACTTC. Its protein is CASSRGTSGGPYF.

V usage is TRBV5-1 and J usage is TRBJ2-3; D is possibly TRBD2 (6 bases). The germline V gene has CDR1 SGHRS and CDR2 YFSETQ. V lost 0 bases to trimming and J lost 6 bases, with 17 bases between them. The CDR3 consists of 16 residues. The CDR3, as DNA: TGCGCCAGCAGCTTGGATCCCCCCCTTGGAGGGGATACGCAGTATTTT. Protein: CASSLDPPLGGDTQYF.

This chain joins TRBV7-3 and TRBJ2-1; TRBD1 might be the D (6 bases). The CDR3 is made up of 16 amino acids. Germline lookup yields CDR1 SGHTA and CDR2 FQGTGA. Deletions cut 5 bases from V and 4 bases from J, with 18 bases between. The CDR3 spells CASSPTRGALYNEQFF. In DNA form, the CDR3 reads TGTGCCAGCAGCCCAACCAGGGGTGCGCTATACAATGAGCAGTTCTTC.

V usage is TRBV6-6 and J usage is TRBJ1-1; possible D gene TRBD1, 5 bases. V was trimmed by 5 bases and J by 4 bases, leaving 11 bases between them. Germline loops: CDR1 MNHNY, CDR2 SVGAGI (reference sequence). The CDR3 runs 13 residues. As DNA, the CDR3 is TGTGCCAGCAGTCTTCAGGGTTTCACTGAAGCTTTCTTT. Translating gives CASSLQGFTEAFF.

This clone occurred many times. The V call is TRBV12-5, the J call TRBJ2-5, with D hard to call. The V gene lost 7 bases and the J gene lost 0 bases, with 6 bases spanning the gap. Germline lookup yields CDR1 LGHNT and CDR2 FRNRAP. The CDR3 contains 12 residues. DNA for the CDR3: TGTGCTAGTGCTTTCTACCAAGAGACCCAGTACTTC. Encoded protein: CASAFYQETQYF.

V usage is TRBV4-1 and J usage is TRBJ1-1, with D unclear. V lost 0 bases to trimming and J lost 7 bases, with 9 bases between them. Germline V gene lookup returns CDR1 MGHRA and CDR2 YSYEKL. This CDR3 spans 13 amino acids. The CDR3: CASSQELTGEAFF. CDR3 nucleotides: TGCGCCAGCAGCCAAGAGCTAACGGGTGAAGCTTTCTTT.

The chain employs TRBV4-2 and TRBJ1-2, with a possible D match to TRBD1 (5 bases). V dropped 10 bases and J dropped 5 bases, with 17 bases sitting between them. Germline V gene lookup returns CDR1 LGHNA and CDR2 YNFKEQ. This CDR3 spans 13 amino acids. The CDR3 DNA is TGTGCCACCGGGAGGGACCGAGGGTATGGCTACACCTTC. It translates to CATGRDRGYGYTF.

This clone has a single count. The CDR3 here is CAWSWGLFTEAFF. Written as DNA, the CDR3 is TGTGCCTGGAGTTGGGGGCTCTTCACTGAAGCTTTCTTT. V gene TRBV30 combines with J gene TRBJ1-1; D is possibly TRBD1 (6 bases). Germline V CDR1 and CDR2: GTSNPN, SVGIG (reference sequence). This CDR3 comprises 13 residues. V lost 2 bases and J lost 4, with 11 bases in between.

Comment on this clone: The junction does not match germline at one end; this may be a read error. The V call is TRBV24-1, the J call TRBJ2-5; D not certain. Germline V gives CDR1 KGHDR, CDR2 SFDVKD. CDR3 length: 14 amino acids. As DNA, the CDR3 is TGTGCCACCAGTGATTTGGGATACCAAGAGGCCCAGTACTTC. The encoded protein is CATSDLGYQEAQYF.

The CDR3 is CASSQGTGNNGYTF. The CDR3 nucleotides are TGTGCCAGCAGCCAAGGGACAGGGAACAATGGCTACACCTTC. The J gene is TRBJ1-2, the V gene TRBV3-1 (or the pseudogene TRBV3-2), with 8 bases that match TRBD1. Germline V gene sequence: CDR1 LGHDT, CDR2 YNNKEL (reference sequence). Germline trimming cut 1 base from V and 6 bases from J; bases unmatched to any gene: 4. The CDR3 runs to 14 residues.

The chain employs TRBV3-1 (or the pseudogene TRBV3-2) and TRBJ1-1; D remains ambiguous. V was trimmed by 3 bases and J by 4 bases, leaving 3 bases between them. Germline values: CDR1 LGHDT, CDR2 YNNKEL (reference sequence). The CDR3 sequence is 11 residues long. In DNA form, the CDR3 reads TGTGCCAGCAGCCAGGCCACTGAAGCTTTCTTT. Its translation is CASSQATEAFF.

This chain joins TRBV11-2 and TRBJ1-1; D is perhaps TRBD1 (5 bases). V lost 3 bases and J 1 base, leaving 12 bases between the germline ends. The germline V gene encodes CDR1 SGHAT and CDR2 FQNNGV. The CDR3 has 15 residues. CDR3 coding DNA: TGTGCCAGCAGCTTTGGGGGGACGTGGAACACTGAAGCTTTCTTT. Translating it yields CASSFGGTWNTEAFF.

The rearrangement uses TRBV30 and TRBJ2-3, with no clear D. The V gene's germline CDR1 is GTSNPN and CDR2 SVGIG (reference sequence). The CDR3 runs to 13 residues. V lost 0 bases and J 3 bases, leaving 7 bases between the germline ends. This CDR3 reads CAWSVALTDTQYF. The CDR3 coding sequence is TGTGCCTGGAGTGTAGCCCTTACAGATACGCAGTATTTT.

The chain joins TRBV4-3 to TRBJ2-3; 9 bases agree with TRBD2. CDR3 length: 16 residues. CDR1 is LGHNA and CDR2 is YSLEER in the germline V gene. J lost 7 bases, V lost 0 bases, and 8 bases had no gene match. Here the CDR3 reads CASSQDWAGGRHTQYF. DNA for the CDR3: TGCGCCAGCAGCCAAGATTGGGCGGGGGGGCGCCATACGCAGTATTTT.

This rearrangement joins TRBV29-1 to TRBJ1-2; tentatively, D is TRBD1 (6 bases). The length of the CDR3 is 10 residues. Germline CDR1 is SQVTM and CDR2 is ANQGSEA. V lost 2 bases to trimming and J lost 8 bases, with 6 bases between them. The CDR3 here is CSVEQGGYTF. CDR3 in DNA: TGCAGCGTTGAACAGGGGGGCTACACCTTC.

The J gene is TRBJ2-7, the V gene TRBV7-9, with TRBD2 matching 8 bases. Trimming cost V 1 base and J 9 bases; bases outside gene matches: 14. The CDR3 covers 16 residues. Germline CDR1 is SEHNR and CDR2 is FQNEAQ (reference sequence). The CDR3 is CASSLVTAGGMHGQYF. The CDR3 coding sequence is TGTGCCAGCAGCTTAGTGACGGCGGGGGGAATGCACGGGCAGTACTTC.

Only a few counts were recorded for this clone. DNA of the CDR3: TGTGCCAGCAGCTCGATGATGCCTATGGGGGCCAGTGACAATGAGCAGTTCTTC. This gives the protein CASSSMMPMGASDNEQFF. The chain has TRBV5-6 and TRBJ2-1, with D perhaps matching TRBD1 (6 bases). Germline V CDR1 and CDR2: SGHDT, YYEEEE. V shed 3 bases and J shed 5 bases, with 24 bases lying between them. This CDR3 contains 18 residues.

V gene TRBV6-5 combines with J gene TRBJ1-1, with a weak D call TRBD1 (5 bases). This CDR3 spans 11 amino acids. V was trimmed by 8 bases and J by 10 bases, leaving 14 bases between them. Germline CDR1 MNHEY, CDR2 SVGAGI. Here the CDR3 reads CASGSSGGAFF. In DNA form, the CDR3 reads TGTGCCAGCGGTTCGAGCGGGGGAGCTTTCTTT.